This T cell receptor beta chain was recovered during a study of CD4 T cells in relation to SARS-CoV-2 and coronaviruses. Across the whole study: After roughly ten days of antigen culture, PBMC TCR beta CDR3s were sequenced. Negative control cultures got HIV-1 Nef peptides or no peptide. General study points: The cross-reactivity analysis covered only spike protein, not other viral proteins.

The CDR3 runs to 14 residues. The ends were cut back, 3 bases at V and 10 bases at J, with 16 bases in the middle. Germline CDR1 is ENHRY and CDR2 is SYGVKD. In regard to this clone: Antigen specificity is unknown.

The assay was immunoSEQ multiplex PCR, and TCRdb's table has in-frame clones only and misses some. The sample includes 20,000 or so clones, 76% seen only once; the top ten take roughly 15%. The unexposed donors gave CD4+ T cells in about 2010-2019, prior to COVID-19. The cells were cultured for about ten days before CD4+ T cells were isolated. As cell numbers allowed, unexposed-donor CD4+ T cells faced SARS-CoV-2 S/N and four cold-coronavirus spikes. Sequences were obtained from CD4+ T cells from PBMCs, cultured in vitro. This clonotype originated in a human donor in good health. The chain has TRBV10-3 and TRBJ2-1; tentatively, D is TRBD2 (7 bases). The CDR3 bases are TGTGCCATCAGTGATTCGAGCAGGGGAGGGGAGCAGTTCTTC. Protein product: CAISDSSRGGEQFF.